The entry that follows covers one T cell receptor (beta chain) sequence. Its specificity is unknown. In germline, CDR1 is MNHNS, CDR2 SASEGT. The CDR3 spans 14 residues. Trimming left V 6 bases short and J 4 bases short, with 12 bases between. This entry comes from a study of shared clonotypes between healthy human individuals. Notes on the study in general: Among donors, clonotype sharing was expected to be affected by sequencing depth.

The data were produced by immunoSEQ multiplex PCR, yet TCRdb's version contains in-frame clones alone and is incomplete. The sample contains 2 million to 2.5 million clones, approximately 93% of which appear only once. This sequence was found in a man between 18 and 35 years old in good health. Some clones in this sample may be carry-over from other donors' samples. Sequencing used naive CD4+ T cells from PBMCs. The subset was: CD45RA+ positively selected. The chain couples TRBV6-1 to TRBJ2-2; a weak D match, TRBD2 (6 bases). The CDR3 reads CASRAGTLTGELFF. The DNA of the CDR3 is TGTGCCAGCAGGGCCGGGACTCTCACCGGGGAGCTGTTTTTT.